This T cell receptor (beta chain) was sequenced in a study of blood T cell repertoires in COVID-19. For the study at large: Acute-phase and convalescent COVID-19 samples originated in the United States, Italy and Spain. Nucleic acid was either cDNA or gDNA, and it came from T cells, B-cell-depleted T cells, or PBMCs.

The CDR3 covers 14 residues. V lost 0 bases and J lost 1, with 7 bases in between. Germline V CDR1 and CDR2: MNHEY, SVGAGI. As processed by the authors: Estimated nucleated cell counts came from reference gene primer amplification. Sequenced by immunoSEQ multiplex PCR; TCRdb stores in-frame clones only, minus some. The V and J calls and clone size were taken over from that table, and D and trimming were inferred from the DNA. The sample contains 240,000 or so clones, roughly 88% of which appear only once. Comment on this clone: Other DNA sequences within the sample encode an identical CDR3.

The sequenced material came from peripheral blood. This TCR was recovered from a woman aged 25 to 39 with acute or convalescent COVID-19. This chain links TRBV6-5 with TRBJ2-7; D gene uncertain. CDR3 region: CASSYSYSSYEQYF. For the CDR3, the DNA is TGTGCCAGCAGTTACTCTTATAGTTCCTACGAGCAGTACTTC.